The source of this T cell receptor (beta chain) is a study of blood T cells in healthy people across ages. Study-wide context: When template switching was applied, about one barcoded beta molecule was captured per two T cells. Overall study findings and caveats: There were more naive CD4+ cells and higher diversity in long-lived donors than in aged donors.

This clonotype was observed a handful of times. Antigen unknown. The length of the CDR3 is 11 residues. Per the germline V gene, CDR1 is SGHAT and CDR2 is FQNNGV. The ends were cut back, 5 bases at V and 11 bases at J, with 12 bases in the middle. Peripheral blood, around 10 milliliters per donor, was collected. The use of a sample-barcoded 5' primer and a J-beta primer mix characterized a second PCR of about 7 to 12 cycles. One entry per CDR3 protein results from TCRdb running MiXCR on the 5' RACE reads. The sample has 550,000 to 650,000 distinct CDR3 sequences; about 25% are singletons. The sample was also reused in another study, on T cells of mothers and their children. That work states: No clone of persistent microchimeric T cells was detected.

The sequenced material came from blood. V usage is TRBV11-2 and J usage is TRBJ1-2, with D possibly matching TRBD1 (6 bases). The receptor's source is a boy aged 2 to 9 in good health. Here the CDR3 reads CASSQGIGYTF. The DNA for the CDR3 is TGTGCCAGCAGCCAGGGGATCGGGTACACCTTC.